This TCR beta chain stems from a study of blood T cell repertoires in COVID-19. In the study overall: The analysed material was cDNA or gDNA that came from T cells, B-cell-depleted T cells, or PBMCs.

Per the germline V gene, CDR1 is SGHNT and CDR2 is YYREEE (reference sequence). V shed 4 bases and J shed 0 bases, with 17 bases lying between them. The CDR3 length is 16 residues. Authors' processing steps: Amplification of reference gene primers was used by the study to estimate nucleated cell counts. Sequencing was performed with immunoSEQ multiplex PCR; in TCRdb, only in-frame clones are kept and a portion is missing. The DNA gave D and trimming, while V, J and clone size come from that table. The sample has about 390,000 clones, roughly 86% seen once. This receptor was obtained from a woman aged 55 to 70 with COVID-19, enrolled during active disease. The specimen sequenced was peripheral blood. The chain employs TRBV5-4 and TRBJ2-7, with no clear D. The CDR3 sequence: CASSPRGDLSSYEQYF. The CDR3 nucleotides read TGTGCCAGCAGCCCACGAGGCGACTTAAGCTCCTACGAGCAGTACTTC.